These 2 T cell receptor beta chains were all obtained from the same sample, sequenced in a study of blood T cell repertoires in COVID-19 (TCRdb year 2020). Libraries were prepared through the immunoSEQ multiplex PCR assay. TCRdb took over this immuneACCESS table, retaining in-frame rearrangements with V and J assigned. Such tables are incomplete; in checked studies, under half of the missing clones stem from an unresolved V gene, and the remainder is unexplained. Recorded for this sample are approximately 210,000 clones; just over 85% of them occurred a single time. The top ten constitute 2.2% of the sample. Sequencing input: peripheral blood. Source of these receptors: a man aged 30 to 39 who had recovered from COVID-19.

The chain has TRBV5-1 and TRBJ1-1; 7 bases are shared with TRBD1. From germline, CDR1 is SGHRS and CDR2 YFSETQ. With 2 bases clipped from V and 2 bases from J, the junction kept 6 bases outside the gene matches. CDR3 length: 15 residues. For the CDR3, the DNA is TGCGCCAGCAGCTTCCTCGGACAGGAAAACACTGAAGCTTTCTTT. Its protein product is CASSFLGQENTEAFF.

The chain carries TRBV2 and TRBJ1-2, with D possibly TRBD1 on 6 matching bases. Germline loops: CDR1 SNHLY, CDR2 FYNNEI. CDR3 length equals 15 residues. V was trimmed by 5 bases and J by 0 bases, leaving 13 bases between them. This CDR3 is CASSRNQGSNYGYTF. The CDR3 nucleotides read TGTGCCAGCAGTCGAAATCAGGGGTCTAACTATGGCTACACCTTC. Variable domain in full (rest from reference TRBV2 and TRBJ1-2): EPEVTQTPSHQVTQMGQEVILRCVPISNHLYFYWYRQILGQKVEFLVSFYNNEISEKSEIFDDQFSVERPDGSNFTLKIRSTKLEDSAMYFCASSRNQGSNYGYTFGSGTRLTVV.